The 8 T cell receptor beta chains below were found in one sample sequenced in a study of control samples from healthy donors and cancer patients. Assay: immunoSEQ multiplex PCR; the TCRdb copy retains only in-frame clones and omits some. The data hold 130,000 to 150,000 clones, with more than 90% observed a single time. The sequenced material came from blood. Receptor source: a man aged 25 to 45 in good health.

The V call is TRBV19, the J call TRBJ1-6; no reliable D call. Germline lookup yields CDR1 LNHDA and CDR2 SQIVND (reference sequence). The germline V and J ends were trimmed by 1 base and 7 bases, with 8 bases remaining between them. CDR3 length equals 14 residues. CDR3 sequence reads: CASSIGTLNSPLHF. The CDR3 region has the DNA TGTGCCAGTAGTATAGGTACCCTAAATTCACCCCTCCACTTT.

The V gene is TRBV5-1, the J gene TRBJ2-7; D is undetermined. The CDR3 totals 13 residues. Trimming cost V 2 bases and J 2 bases, with 8 bases left between them. CDR1 is SGHRS and CDR2 is YFSETQ in the germline V gene. This chain's CDR3 is CASSFGQPYEQYF. DNA for the CDR3: TGCGCCAGCAGCTTTGGCCAACCCTACGAGCAGTACTTC. Together with reference TRBV5-1 and TRBJ2-7, the CDR3 gives the full variable domain: KAGVTQTPRYLIKTRGQQVTLSCSPISGHRSVSWYQQTPGQGLQFLFEYFSETQRNKGNFPGRFSGRQFSNSRSEMNVSTLELGDSALYLCASSFGQPYEQYFGPGTRLTVT.

This chain joins TRBV5-5 and TRBJ1-3; D not resolved. Germline-derived CDR1 and CDR2 are SGHKS and YYEKEE (reference sequence). This CDR3 contains 14 residues. Between the trimmed V and J ends, which lost 3 bases and 2 bases, there was a span of 9 bases. CDR3 in DNA: TGTGCCAGCAGCTGGGCGGGGACTGGAAACACCATATATTTT. Translated, it gives CASSWAGTGNTIYF.

This chain connects TRBV27 to TRBJ2-7, with D maybe TRBD2 (6 bases). CDR1 and CDR2 from the germline V gene are MNHEY and SMNVEV (reference sequence). Trimming shortened V by 4 bases and J by 0 bases, and 10 bases separated the two germline ends. This CDR3 has 14 amino acids. The CDR3: CASSWVGSSYEQYF. CDR3 DNA: TGTGCCAGCAGTTGGGTCGGGAGCTCCTACGAGCAGTACTTC.

The genes are TRBV7-2 and TRBJ2-7; TRBD1 agrees at 9 bases. The V and J ends lost 3 bases and 4 bases, in that order; junction bases with no gene match: 7. Germline V gives CDR1 SGHTA, CDR2 FQGNSA. This CDR3 spans 15 amino acids. CDR3 sequence reads: CASSLMSTGGYEQYF. CDR3 coding DNA: TGTGCCAGCAGCTTGATGTCGACAGGGGGTTACGAGCAGTACTTC.

This clone was detected a few times. The rearrangement joins TRBV4-1 to TRBJ1-6; D unresolved. Trimming removed 3 bases from V and 8 bases from J, with 8 bases in between. CDR1 and CDR2 from the germline V gene are MGHRA and YSYEKL. This CDR3 has 13 amino acids. The CDR3 coding sequence is TGCGCCAGCAGCCATCCCGGAGATTCACCCCTCCACTTT. Protein: CASSHPGDSPLHF.

The chain combines TRBV10-3 with TRBJ2-3, with 8 bases that match TRBD2. The CDR3 runs 17 residues. CDR1 is ENHRY and CDR2 is SYGVKD in the germline V gene. J lost 1 base, V lost 3 bases, and 9 bases had no gene match. Written as DNA, the CDR3 is TGTGCCATCAGTGACTTAGCGGCGGGGGGAGGCACAGATACGCAGTATTTT. Its protein is CAISDLAAGGGTDTQYF.

The chain combines TRBV7-3 with TRBJ2-1; 8 bases line up with TRBD1. CDR1 is SGHTA and CDR2 is FQGTGA in the germline V gene. Trimming cost V 5 bases and J 8 bases; bases outside gene matches: 14. The CDR3 is 16 amino acids. The CDR3 protein is CASSHTTGDPYDEQFF. CDR3 coding DNA: TGTGCCAGCAGCCATACGACAGGGGACCCTTACGATGAGCAGTTCTTC.